The sample holds a few counts of the clone carrying this TCR beta chain. Data came from immunoSEQ multiplex PCR; TCRdb stores just in-frame clones and leaves some out. The repertoire holds a few hundred thousand clones, more than 75% seen once, with roughly 1% in the top ten. The entry originates in a study of blood T cell repertoires in COVID-19. Looking at the study overall: The analysed material was cDNA or gDNA that came from T cells, B-cell-depleted T cells, or PBMCs.

The length of the CDR3 is 17 residues. Germline lookup yields CDR1 SEHNR and CDR2 FQNEAQ (reference sequence). V lost 1 base to trimming and J lost 1 base; unmatched junction nucleotides: 7. Donors were grouped by their self-reported clinical history. Donors in Cohort 3 who had recovered were those with two negative PCRs, healthcare professional clearance, or resolution of their symptoms. Sequencing was carried out using PBMCs or T cells enriched from blood (not recorded which). The clonotype comes from a woman aged 30 to 39 who had recovered from COVID-19. V usage is TRBV7-9 and J usage is TRBJ1-3; 7 nucleotides align to TRBD1. The chain's CDR3 is CASSLGAGTESGNTIYF. As DNA, the CDR3 is TGTGCCAGCAGCTTAGGAGCCGGGACAGAATCTGGAAACACCATATATTTT.